Following are 6 T cell receptor beta chains from one sample sequenced in a study of CD8 T cells in Susac syndrome (dated by TCRdb to about 2019). Library construction relied on the immunoSEQ multiplex PCR assay. RNA was extracted using the RNeasy kit, and about 0.45 to 1 microgram was reverse transcribed with random hexamers. TCRdb ran its own pipeline on the public reads, namely fastp trimming at Q25 and MiXCR clone calling, and kept in-frame beta chains. Each entry is one CDR3 protein sequence, shown with its most common DNA and genes. The sample has about 250,000 distinct CDR3 sequences on record, just over 90% of them singletons. The ten largest account for roughly 0.07% of the sample. Sequencing was carried out using CD4+ T cells from PBMCs. These receptors were taken from a human donor with multiple sclerosis.

The genes are TRBV20-1 and TRBJ2-1; 9 bases match TRBD2. From germline, CDR1 is DFQATT and CDR2 SNEGSKA (reference sequence). The ends lost 4 bases at V and 2 bases at J; junction bases unmatched: 6. There are 15 residues in the CDR3. The DNA for the CDR3 is TGCAGTGCTACAAGAGCGGGAGGACCCTACAATGAGCAGTTCTTC. Its protein is CSATRAGGPYNEQFF.

The V gene is TRBV12-3 or TRBV12-4, the J gene TRBJ1-1; perhaps TRBD1 as D (6 bases). Trimming removed 8 bases at V and 5 bases at J, with 18 bases between. The CDR3 is made up of 14 amino acids. CDR3 protein: CASCPWGGGTEAFF. The CDR3 coding sequence is TGTGCCAGCTGCCCGTGGGGGGGCGGAACTGAAGCTTTCTTT.

This clonotype was detected only once. The chain employs TRBV14 and TRBJ1-4; D gene ambiguous. V was cut by 4 bases and J by 0 bases, with 12 bases left in between. This CDR3 has 16 residues. In germline, CDR1 is SGHDN, CDR2 FVKESK. CDR3 nucleotides: TGTGCCAGCAGCCGAACCCCAGGAGCAACTAATGAAAAACTGTTTTTT. This sequence encodes CASSRTPGATNEKLFF.

This rearrangement joins TRBV7-3 to TRBJ2-6; D is possibly TRBD2 (6 bases). The germline V and J ends were trimmed by 2 bases and 4 bases, with 12 bases remaining between them. CDR3 length: 16 residues. Germline V gene lookup returns CDR1 SGHTA and CDR2 FQGTGA. CDR3 sequence: CASSLPGVSGANVLTF. Here the CDR3 DNA reads TGTGCCAGCAGCTTACCGGGGGTGTCAGGGGCCAACGTCCTGACTTTC.

A single count supports this clonotype. This sequence joins TRBV29-1 and TRBJ2-7; possibly TRBD1 for D (5 bases). This CDR3 has 12 residues. With 6 bases removed from V and 3 bases from J, the gap between germline ends came to 12 bases. The germline gives CDR1 SQVTM, CDR2 ANQGSEA. The CDR3 is CSVPGAGYEQYF. The DNA for the CDR3 is TGCAGCGTGCCTGGGGCTGGCTACGAGCAGTACTTC.

The chain recombines TRBV5-1 with TRBJ1-1; 7 bases map to TRBD1. V shed 4 bases and J 3 bases; nucleotides not matched to a gene: 9. This CDR3 is built from 15 residues. Germline CDR1 SGHRS, CDR2 YFSETQ. The CDR3 reads CASSGRGRGHTEAFF. CDR3 nucleotide sequence: TGCGCCAGCAGCGGGAGGGGGCGAGGACACACTGAAGCTTTCTTT.